These 10 T cell receptor beta chains were sequenced from one sample in a study of blood T cell repertoires in COVID-19. This table comes from immunoSEQ multiplex PCR, and its TCRdb copy is limited to in-frame clones, with some not included. The sample lists roughly 150,000 clones, roughly 85% occurring once. The sample consisted of PBMCs or T cells enriched from blood (not recorded which). These TCRs come from a woman between 65 and 79 years old in a cohort exposed to, infected with or recovered from COVID-19 (not recorded which).

The genes are TRBV4-2 and TRBJ2-3, with D possibly TRBD2 on 5 matching bases. CDR1 LGHNA and CDR2 YNFKEQ come from the germline V gene. CDR3 length equals 13 residues. Trimming took off 3 bases at V and 8 bases at J, with 12 bases between the two ends. CDR3: CASSQGETGTQYF. The CDR3 DNA sequence: TGTGCCAGCAGCCAGGGAGAGACCGGTACGCAGTATTTT.

Only one count was recorded for this clone. The rearrangement joins TRBV30 to TRBJ2-1; 8 bases map to TRBD2. Germline loops: CDR1 GTSNPN, CDR2 SVGIG (reference sequence). The V gene end was trimmed by 0 bases and the J gene end by 4 bases; junction bases not matched to a gene: 8. This CDR3 has 16 residues. CDR3 sequence (DNA): TGTGCCTGGAGTGTACGGTCGGGAGGGCGTTACAATGAGCAGTTCTTC. Translated, it gives CAWSVRSGGRYNEQFF.

The chain links TRBV6-6 to TRBJ1-4; the match to TRBD1 covers 7 bases. CDR3 length: 14 amino acids. V trimming: 6 bases; J trimming: 6 bases; junction bases outside the gene matches: 7. Germline CDR1 reads MNHNY; CDR2 reads SVGAGI (reference sequence). The CDR3 loop reads CASRLQGVDEKLFF. As DNA, the CDR3 is TGTGCCAGCAGGCTTCAGGGGGTCGATGAAAAACTGTTTTTT.

The rearrangement links TRBV18 to TRBJ2-5; 10 nucleotides align to TRBD1. Unmatched junction bases numbered 2, after V lost 3 bases and J lost 4 bases. CDR1 KGHSH and CDR2 LQKENI come from the germline V gene. CDR3 length: 14 residues. The CDR3 here is CASSPGTGAETQYF. The CDR3 DNA reads TGTGCCAGCTCACCTGGGACAGGGGCAGAGACCCAGTACTTC.

V and J are TRBV9 and TRBJ2-2; 8 positions agree with TRBD2. Trimming at V came to 4 bases and at J to 6 bases, leaving 17 bases not matched to a gene. The CDR3 extends over 18 amino acids. Looked up from germline, CDR1 is SGDLS and CDR2 is YYNGEE. CDR3 coding DNA: TGTGCCAGCAGCCCCACGCCGGACTCGGGGGGGGTCGCCGGGGAGCTGTTTTTT. Its protein is CASSPTPDSGGVAGELFF.

V and J are TRBV7-6 and TRBJ2-5, with 10 bases matching TRBD2. Per the germline V gene, CDR1 is SGHVS and CDR2 is FNYEAQ. With V trimmed by 2 bases and J by 5 bases, 8 bases remained unmatched. This CDR3 has 16 amino acids. The CDR3 here is CASSLNPGTSVETQYF. The CDR3 bases are TGTGCCAGCAGCTTAAATCCCGGGACTAGCGTGGAGACCCAGTACTTC.

The gene calls are TRBV2 and TRBJ1-6; TRBD1 matches 7 bases. The CDR3 runs 15 residues. Germline V CDR1 and CDR2: SNHLY, FYNNEI. Germline trimming cut 1 base from V and 10 bases from J; bases unmatched to any gene: 7. The DNA of the CDR3 is TGTGCCAGCAGTGAAGTGGGGGACAGAGAGTCACCCCTCCACTTT. This translates into CASSEVGDRESPLHF.

The J gene is TRBJ2-1, the V gene TRBV11-3, with TRBD1 as a possible D gene (5 bases). V dropped 4 bases and J dropped 3 bases, with 10 bases sitting between them. This CDR3 has 14 amino acids. Germline values: CDR1 SGHNT, CDR2 YENEEA. In nucleotides, the CDR3 is TGTGCCAGCAGCTCCCATCAGGGCTACAATGAGCAGTTCTTC. This sequence encodes CASSSHQGYNEQFF.

CDR3 sequence reads: CASSQGQVANYGYTF. The CDR3 DNA reads TGCGCCAGCAGCCAAGGACAGGTGGCTAACTATGGCTACACCTTC. The chain recombines TRBV4-1 with TRBJ1-2; TRBD1 might be the D (6 bases). Deletions cut 1 base from V and 0 bases from J, with 9 bases between. Germline V gene data show CDR1 as MGHRA and CDR2 as YSYEKL. The CDR3 sequence is 15 residues long.

The rearrangement links TRBV4-3 to TRBJ1-6, with a possible D match to TRBD1 (6 bases). Germline CDR1 LGHNA, CDR2 YSLEER. The CDR3 has 16 amino acids. V dropped 0 bases and J dropped 10 bases, with 16 bases sitting between them. The CDR3 sequence is CASSQEMVRGQSPLHF. Here the CDR3 DNA reads TGCGCCAGCAGCCAAGAAATGGTCAGGGGCCAATCACCCCTCCACTTT.